This T cell receptor (beta chain) was found in a study of blood T cell repertoires in COVID-19. CDR1 and CDR2 (germline): MNHNY, SVGAGI (reference sequence). V was pared by 5 bases and J by 2 bases, with 16 bases between. The CDR3 has 16 residues. Repertoires were generated with immunoSEQ multiplex PCR, while TCRdb's copy carries only in-frame clones and drops some. The sample contains fewer than 180,000 clones, around 90% of which appear only once. The chain uses TRBV6-6 and TRBJ1-5, with a possible D match to TRBD1 (6 bases). The sequencing input was peripheral blood. This clonotype was obtained from a woman aged 60-70 years with active or convalescent COVID-19. CDR3 residues: CASSPAGRQGNQPQHF. CDR3 nucleotides: TGTGCCAGCAGTCCAGCGGGAAGACAGGGCAATCAGCCCCAGCATTTT.